Listed below are T cell receptor beta chains from one sample, sequenced in a study of CD8 T cells in ankylosing spondylitis. TCRdb redid the calling of the 5' RACE reads with MiXCR, one entry per CDR3 protein. The sample records hundreds of thousands of distinct CDR3 sequences, 20% being singletons. The sequencing input was blood, either unsorted or a sorted T cell fraction (not recorded which). These receptors were taken from a male donor with ankylosing spondylitis or in good health (not recorded which). CDR3s include the opening cysteine and the closing phenylalanine or tryptophan. Each record gives: D gene, clone size, J gene, V gene, CDR3 protein, CDR3 DNA. D genes are given only for firm matches. Clone size is stated in some rows and not others, as once, few, many or a class when expanded.

-	few	TRBJ2-2	TRBV7-6	CASSTRTVNTGELFF	TGTGCCAGCAGCACCCGGACAGTGAACACCGGGGAGCTGTTTTTT
-	-	TRBJ2-1	TRBV19	CASSMVANEQFF	TGTGCCAGTAGTATGGTGGCGAATGAGCAGTTCTTC
-	many	TRBJ2-3	TRBV12-3/TRBV12-4	CASTRGRDADTQYF	TGTGCCAGCACCAGAGGGCGCGATGCAGATACGCAGTATTTT
TRBD1	-	TRBJ1-2	TRBV6-1	CASSEGGTAYGYTF	TGTGCCAGCAGTGAAGGAGGGACAGCATATGGCTACACCTTC
TRBD2	few	TRBJ2-5	TRBV29-1	CSVETSGETQYF	TGCAGCGTTGAAACTAGCGGCGAGACCCAGTACTTC
-	few	TRBJ2-3	TRBV15	CATSRDRFRYTQYF	TGTGCCACCAGCAGAGATCGGTTCCGGTATACGCAGTATTTT
TRBD2	few	TRBJ2-5	TRBV7-2	CASSLTGGMYQETQYF	TGTGCCAGCAGCCTAACCGGGGGGATGTACCAAGAGACCCAGTACTTC
TRBD2	few	TRBJ2-1	TRBV7-3	CASSLRREGVEQFF	TGTGCCAGCAGCTTAAGGCGGGAGGGCGTTGAGCAGTTCTTC
-	-	TRBJ2-5	TRBV18	CASSNAVQETQYF	TGTGCCAGCTCCAATGCCGTACAAGAGACCCAGTACTTC
TRBD1	-	TRBJ2-3	TRBV3-1	CASSQMLGQGPDTQYF	TGTGCCAGCAGCCAAATGTTGGGACAGGGGCCAGATACGCAGTATTTT
TRBD1	many	TRBJ2-1	TRBV10-3	CAISPRGLSYNEQFF	TGTGCCATCAGTCCGAGGGGGCTTTCCTACAATGAGCAGTTCTTC
TRBD2	once	TRBJ2-1	TRBV20-1	CSAFYVGGANNEQFF	TGCAGTGCCTTTTACGTGGGAGGGGCGAACAATGAGCAGTTCTTC
TRBD2	many	TRBJ2-3	TRBV29-1	CSVERLAGPTDTQYF	TGCAGCGTTGAAAGGCTAGCGGGACCCACAGATACGCAGTATTTT
TRBD1	-	TRBJ1-2	TRBV20-1	CSATGTAYGYTF	TGCAGTGCTACCGGGACAGCCTATGGCTACACCTTC
-	-	TRBJ1-1	TRBV20-1	CSARGQGSVIVNTEAFF	TGCAGTGCTAGAGGGCAGGGTAGCGTTATTGTGAACACTGAAGCTTTCTTT
-	-	TRBJ2-2	TRBV10-1	CASSEGLISGELFF	TGCGCCAGCAGTGAGGGACTTATCTCCGGGGAGCTGTTTTTT
-	few	TRBJ2-1	TRBV5-1	CASSLEADSYNEQFF	TGCGCCAGCAGCTTGGAAGCCGACTCCTACAATGAGCAGTTCTTC
TRBD1	-	TRBJ1-6	TRBV6-2/TRBV6-3	CASSYARTGGAPDSPLHF	TGTGCCAGCAGTTACGCAAGGACAGGGGGCGCCCCGGATTCACCCCTCCACTTT
-	few	TRBJ1-6	TRBV14	CASSQEVTRPPLHF	TGTGCCAGCAGCCAAGAAGTTACGCGTCCACCCCTCCACTTT
-	few	TRBJ1-1	TRBV6-1	CASRPGSIAFF	TGTGCCAGCAGGCCGGGATCGATAGCTTTCTTT
TRBD1	many	TRBJ2-2	TRBV27	CASRLQGATGELFF	TGTGCCAGCAGATTACAGGGGGCGACCGGGGAGCTGTTTTTT
-	-	TRBJ2-2	TRBV11-2	CASSFRARRDTGELFF	TGTGCCAGCAGCTTTCGCGCCCGGCGGGACACCGGGGAGCTGTTTTTT
-	few	TRBJ2-2	TRBV5-1	CASSLAGSGNTGELFF	TGCGCCAGCAGCTTGGCCGGTAGCGGTAACACCGGGGAGCTGTTTTTT
-	-	TRBJ2-3	TRBV5-1	CASRGGISTDTQYF	TGCGCCAGCAGGGGTGGTATAAGCACAGATACGCAGTATTTT
TRBD1	few	TRBJ1-1	TRBV5-1	CASSRDRNTEAFF	TGCGCCAGCAGTCGGGACAGAAACACTGAAGCTTTCTTT
TRBD1	-	TRBJ1-5	TRBV4-1	CASSQDRVDQPQHF	TGCGCCAGCAGCCAGGACAGGGTCGATCAGCCCCAGCATTTT
-	-	TRBJ1-5	TRBV5-1	CASSEDGFNQPQHF	TGCGCCAGCAGCGAGGACGGGTTCAATCAGCCCCAGCATTTT
-	few	TRBJ1-1	TRBV10-3	CAIRQTNTEAFF	TGTGCCATCCGCCAGACGAACACTGAAGCTTTCTTT
-	-	TRBJ2-5	TRBV9	CASSSYSQETQYF	TGTGCCAGCAGCTCCTATAGCCAAGAGACCCAGTACTTC
TRBD2	-	TRBJ2-1	TRBV9	CASSVSLAGGPYNEQFF	TGTGCCAGCAGCGTTTCCCTAGCGGGGGGGCCGTACAATGAGCAGTTCTTC
-	many	TRBJ2-3	TRBV5-1	CASSLGSGADTQYF	TGCGCCAGCAGCTTGGGGTCTGGGGCAGATACGCAGTATTTT
-	few	TRBJ2-3	TRBV20-1	CSATRESTDTQYF	TGCAGTGCTACCCGGGAGTCCACAGATACGCAGTATTTT
TRBD2	-	TRBJ2-1	TRBV6-1	CASSDQLAGSYNEQFF	TGTGCCAGCAGTGACCAACTAGCGGGGTCCTACAATGAGCAGTTCTTC
-	-	TRBJ1-6	TRBV27	CASSLLLGVNSPLHF	TGTGCCAGCAGTTTACTATTGGGGGTTAATTCACCCCTCCACTTT
-	few	TRBJ1-1	TRBV7-2	CASSRDRMNTEAFF	TGTGCCAGCAGCCGAGACAGGATGAACACTGAAGCTTTCTTT
-	-	TRBJ2-5	TRBV7-6	CASSSSRQETQYF	TGTGCCAGCAGCTCATCCCGCCAAGAGACCCAGTACTTC